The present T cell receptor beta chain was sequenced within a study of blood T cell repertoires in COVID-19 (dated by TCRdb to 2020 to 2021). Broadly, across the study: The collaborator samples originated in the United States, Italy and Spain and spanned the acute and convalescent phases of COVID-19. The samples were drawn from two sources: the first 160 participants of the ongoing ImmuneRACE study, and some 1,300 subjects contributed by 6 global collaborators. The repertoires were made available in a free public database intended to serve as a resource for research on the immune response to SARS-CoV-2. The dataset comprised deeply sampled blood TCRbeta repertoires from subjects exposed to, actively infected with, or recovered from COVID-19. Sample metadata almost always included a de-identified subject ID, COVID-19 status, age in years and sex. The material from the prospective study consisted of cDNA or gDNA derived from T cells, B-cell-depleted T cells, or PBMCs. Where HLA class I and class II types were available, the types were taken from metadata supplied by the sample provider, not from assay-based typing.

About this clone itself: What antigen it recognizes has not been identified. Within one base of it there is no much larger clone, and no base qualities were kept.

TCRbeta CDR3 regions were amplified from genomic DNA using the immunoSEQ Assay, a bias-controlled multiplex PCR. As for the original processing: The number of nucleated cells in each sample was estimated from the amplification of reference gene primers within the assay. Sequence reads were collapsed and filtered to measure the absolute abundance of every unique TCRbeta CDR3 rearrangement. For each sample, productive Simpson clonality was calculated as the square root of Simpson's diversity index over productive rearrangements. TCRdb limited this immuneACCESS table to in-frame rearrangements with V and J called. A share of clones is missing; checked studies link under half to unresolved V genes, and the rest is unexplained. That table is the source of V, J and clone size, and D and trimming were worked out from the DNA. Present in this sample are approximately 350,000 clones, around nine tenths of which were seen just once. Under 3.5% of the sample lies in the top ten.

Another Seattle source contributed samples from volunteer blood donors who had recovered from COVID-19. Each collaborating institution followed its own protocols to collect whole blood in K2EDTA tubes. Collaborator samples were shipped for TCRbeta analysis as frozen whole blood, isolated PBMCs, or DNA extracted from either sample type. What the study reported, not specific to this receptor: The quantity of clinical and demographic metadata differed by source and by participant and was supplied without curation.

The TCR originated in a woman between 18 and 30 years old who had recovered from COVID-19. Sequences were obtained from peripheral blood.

Here is the DNA: TGCGCCAGCAGCCAGGGCCAGGGGTATGAGCAGTTCTTC. The translation is CASSQGQGYEQFF. In this chain, TRBV4-3 is recombined with TRBJ2-1; the D segment could be TRBD1, given 6 matching bases. Trimming removed 3 bases from V and 8 bases from J, leaving 11 bases between the germline ends. There are 13 amino acids in the CDR3, from cysteine to phenylalanine inclusive. The entry retains the CDR3 DNA only, 39 bases that are in frame from base 1. CDR1 LGHNA and CDR2 YSLEER are derived from the germline V gene.